What follows describes a single TCR beta chain. Its antigen is not identified. The junction does not match germline at one end; this may be a read error. MiXCR, applied by TCRdb to the reads, yields one record per CDR3 protein. The data contain around 740,000 distinct CDR3 sequences, less than 40% of them singletons. The data originate from a study of T cell repertoires in cytomegalovirus infection. General study results and limits: Carriers of CMV and the relevant HLA type were discriminated by public TCR beta frequency.

From germline, CDR1 is MNHEY and CDR2 SMNVEV (reference sequence). This CDR3 comprises 16 residues. The sequence came from a human donor in good health (CMV status not recorded). Some clones in this sample may be carry-over from other donors' samples. The chain links TRBV27 to TRBJ1-2; 7 nucleotides line up with TRBD1. Sequenced: PBMCs. In DNA, the CDR3 is TGTGCCAGCAGTAAGGGGGCCATAGGAGGGAACTATGGCTACAACTTC. Protein: CASSKGAIGGNYGYNF.